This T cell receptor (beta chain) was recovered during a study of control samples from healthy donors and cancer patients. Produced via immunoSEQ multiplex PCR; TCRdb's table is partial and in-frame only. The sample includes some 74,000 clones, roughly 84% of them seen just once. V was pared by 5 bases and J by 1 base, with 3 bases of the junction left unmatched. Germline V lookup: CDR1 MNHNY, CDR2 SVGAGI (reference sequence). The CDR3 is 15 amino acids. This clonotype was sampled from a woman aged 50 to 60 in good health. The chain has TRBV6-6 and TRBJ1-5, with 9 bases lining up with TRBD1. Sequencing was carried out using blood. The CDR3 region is CASSQGQGSNQPQHF. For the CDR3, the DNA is TGTGCCAGCAGTCAGGGACAGGGCAGCAATCAGCCCCAGCATTTT.